This record covers a single T cell receptor (beta chain). Its antigen is unidentified. The TCR beta CDR3 regions underwent amplification using RNA transcripts as the source. The HTBI primer set drove a first-round RT-PCR of the TCR CDR3. TCRdb ran MiXCR on the multiplex PCR reads and lists one entry per CDR3 protein. The profile shows roughly 300,000 distinct CDR3 sequences, 20% to 25% of them singletons. The V end lost 2 bases, the J end lost 7 bases, and 18 bases lay between the germline ends. Germline V lookup: CDR1 MDHEN, CDR2 SYDVKM. This CDR3 comprises 15 residues. The entry originates in a study of T cells in Graves' hyperthyroidism and ophthalmopathy. Overall study findings and caveats: Model output signaled ophthalmopathy a median roughly 6 months ahead of onset.

The TCR originated in a woman aged 50 to 60 with Graves' hyperthyroidism. The material sequenced was blood. This chain connects TRBV28 to TRBJ2-7; D might be TRBD2 (7 bases). The DNA of the CDR3 is TGTGCCAGCAGTTTACCCGTCGAGGGGGGGGGGGAGCAGTACTTC. Protein product: CASSLPVEGGGEQYF.